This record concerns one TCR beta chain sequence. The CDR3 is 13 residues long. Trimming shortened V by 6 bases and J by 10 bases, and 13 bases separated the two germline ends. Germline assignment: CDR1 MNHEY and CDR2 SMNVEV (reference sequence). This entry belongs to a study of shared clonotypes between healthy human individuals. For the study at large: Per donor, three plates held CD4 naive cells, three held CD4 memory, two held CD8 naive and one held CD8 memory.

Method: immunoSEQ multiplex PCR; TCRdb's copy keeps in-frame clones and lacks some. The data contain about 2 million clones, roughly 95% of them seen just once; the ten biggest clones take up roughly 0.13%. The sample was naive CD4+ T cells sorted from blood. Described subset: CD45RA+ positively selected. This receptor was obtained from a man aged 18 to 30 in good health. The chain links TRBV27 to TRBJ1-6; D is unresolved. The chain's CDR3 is CASSKNRWSPLHF. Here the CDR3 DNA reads TGTGCCAGCAGCAAGAATCGTTGGTCACCCCTCCACTTT.